This T cell receptor beta chain was identified during a study of Graves' ophthalmopathy and Graves' hyperthyroidism (dated by TCRdb to 2016 to 2018). About the investigation overall: Peripheral blood was collected at initial diagnosis, prior to any treatment. To explore V-J signatures that separate ophthalmopathy from hyperthyroidism, a discovery set of about 98 patients was enrolled, consisting of fewer than 45 with ophthalmopathy and around 60 with stable hyperthyroidism. The study used TCR beta repertoire signatures to distinguish Graves' ophthalmopathy from Graves' hyperthyroidism and to predict progression to ophthalmopathy. Following sample collection, hyperthyroidism patients were given methimazole at a starting dose of 30 mg daily, and ophthalmopathy patients were given high-dose intravenous methylprednisolone. In total, 135 blood samples were TCR-sequenced: fewer than 50 ophthalmopathy, approximately 80 hyperthyroidism and approximately 17 hyperthyroidism-to-ophthalmopathy patients. In roughly 6 hyperthyroidism patients, the T-cell repertoire of thyroid tissue was compared with the T-cell repertoire of blood. An independent validation cohort was composed of roughly 18 hyperthyroidism patients and around 16 patients who later progressed from hyperthyroidism to ophthalmopathy. The 75 to 100 discovery patients were divided at random into training and test sets in a 7:3 ratio.

TCR beta CDR3 regions were amplified from RNA transcripts for repertoire sequencing. The first round of RT-PCR was done with HTBI primers and the Qiagen OneStep RT-PCR kit, and was followed by a second round of multiplex PCR, then size selection and purification. The libraries underwent paired-end sequencing with 100 bp reads on an Illumina HiSeq2000. The study's processing was this. SOAPnuke was used to process the reads, throwing out any read that had adapters, had uncalled bases, had a mean Phred below 15, or lacked an exact constant-primer or identifier match. COPE v1.2.5 was used to merge the high-quality paired reads. Unique nucleotide sequences were defined as clonotypes and aligned to IMGT TRB V, D and J references using MiTCR v1.1. Analysis was restricted to V-J combinations with a frequency above 0.0001, which covered roughly 99% of repertoires. A TCR clonal expansion and chaos score per V-J combination was defined as the ratio of F50 clonal expansion to chaos observed in the TCRdist matrix. Welch's t-statistics and random forest were used to reduce the features to approximately 13 V-J combinations, which were then used as input to a naive Bayes classifier. The similarity between thyroid and blood repertoires was quantified using the Morisita-Horn index. TCRdb took the public reads, trimmed them with fastp at Q25, ran MiXCR for clone calling and kept in-frame beta chains. When rows share a CDR3 protein, they turn into one entry using the most common DNA and genes. The V and J calls and clone size are TCRdb's, not the authors'. This sample has over 500,000 distinct CDR3 sequences in its table, and 22% of those were observed once. Approximately 6.9% of the sample is held by the ten biggest clonotypes.

The CDR3 has 13 amino acids, counting the end cysteine and phenylalanine. The only DNA kept is the CDR3, 39 bases in frame from the first base. The germline V gene encodes CDR1 ENHRY and CDR2 SYGVKD. V loses 10 bases of germline sequence and J loses 3 bases, and the interval between the two ends is 15 bases. Overall results and qualifications from the work: No statistical method was used to set the sample size in advance, and the investigators knew which group each participant was assigned to. In validation, the model predicted ophthalmopathy progression with roughly 68% sensitivity and around 72% specificity; 12 predicted patients were CT-confirmed with GO in a median of approximately six months. In cross-validation, the 13-signature model distinguished ophthalmopathy from stable hyperthyroidism with approximately 88% sensitivity and about 84% specificity, and in the test set the corresponding values were approximately 79% and 70%. Among expanded thyroid clonotypes with frequency above 0.001, most also showed up in blood, which suggests that blood repertoires may reflect the thyroid immune response.

Hyperthyroidism was considered stable if no progression to ophthalmopathy occurred within 18 months of follow-up. Hyperthyroidism patients were newly diagnosed, with disease duration under 2 months, and aged 18 to 65 years. Patients were excluded if they had other autoimmune diseases, uncontrolled infections, pregnancy or lactation. Diagnosis was based on clinical symptoms, serum thyroxine, TRAb, thyroid ultrasound and orbital computed tomography. Using Ficoll-Paque density gradient centrifugation, PBMCs were isolated from 9.5 to 10 ml of fresh peripheral blood. Total RNA was extracted using Trizol reagent, and RNA quality was checked on an Agilent 2100 Bioanalyzer. This clonotype occurred many times. The antigen it binds to is not known. Base-call qualities are not available, and no considerably larger clone is one nucleotide away.

The chain employs TRBV10-3 and TRBJ1-1, and the D gene may be TRBD1, 5 bases matching. The clonotype was recovered from a woman aged 18-29 years with stable Graves' hyperthyroidism. Some clones in this sample may be carry-over from other donors' samples. Donor details come from another sample of the same person, matched by shared clones. Specimen: peripheral blood. The DNA sequence is as follows: TGTGCCACCAAGTTGCAGGGAGACACTGAAGCTTTCTTT. The translation is CATKLQGDTEAFF.